These 6 T cell receptor beta chains were all obtained from the same sample, sequenced in a study of T cell changes during pregnancy in multiple sclerosis. Some clones are missing from TCRdb's copy, which holds only in-frame ones; the method was immunoSEQ multiplex PCR. Of 20,000 to 25,000 clones in the sample, more than 75% were seen once. The sample was CD8+ T cells from peripheral blood mononuclear cells, taken before pregnancy. The origin of the receptors is a female donor with multiple sclerosis, enrolled in a pregnancy study.

CDR3 sequence reads: CASSLRTSSFSNEQFF. The CDR3, as DNA: TGTGCCAGCAGCTTACGGACTAGCAGTTTTAGCAATGAGCAGTTCTTC. The chain has TRBV7-8 and TRBJ2-1; TRBD2 matches 8 bases. Germline trimming cut 2 bases from V and 6 bases from J; bases unmatched to any gene: 9. Germline V lookup: CDR1 SGHVS, CDR2 FQNEAQ. The CDR3 has 16 residues.

V is TRBV23-1 and J is TRBJ2-4; 7 bases are a match to TRBD1. TRBV23-1 is annotated as an ORF whose role is uncertain. This CDR3 contains 19 residues. Trimming cost V 2 bases and J 0 bases; bases outside gene matches: 13. CDR3 residues: CASSQRGLQGSLAKNIQYF. The CDR3 region has the DNA TGCGCCAGCAGTCAAAGAGGTTTACAGGGGAGTCTAGCCAAAAACATTCAGTACTTC.

The chain is built from TRBV6-1 and TRBJ2-2; weak D call: TRBD1 (6 bases). Trimming stripped 4 bases from V and 6 bases from J, with 15 bases between. The germline V gene has CDR1 MNHNS and CDR2 SASEGT. The CDR3 length is 15 residues. Here the CDR3 DNA reads TGTGCCAGCAGTGTTAAGGCAGGGGTGGCCGGGGAGCTGTTTTTT. The encoded protein is CASSVKAGVAGELFF.

J is TRBJ1-4 and V is TRBV7-9; 9 positions match TRBD1. The junction had 13 bases not matched to a gene; V was cut back by 6 bases and J by 8 bases. The V gene's germline CDR1 is SEHNR and CDR2 FQNEAQ (reference sequence). The CDR3 consists of 16 residues. The CDR3 sequence: CASRSGQGAVGEKLFF. In nucleotides, the CDR3 is TGTGCCAGCAGATCGGGACAGGGCGCCGTTGGGGAAAAACTGTTTTTT.

The rearrangement links TRBV27 to TRBJ1-5; 7 bases match TRBD1. This CDR3 spans 16 amino acids. Germline loops: CDR1 MNHEY, CDR2 SMNVEV (reference sequence). V was clipped by 5 bases and J by 4 bases; unmatched bases: 11. The CDR3 here is CASSAYRDRQNQPQHF. CDR3 in DNA: TGTGCCAGCAGTGCTTACCGGGACAGACAAAATCAGCCCCAGCATTTT.

The sample holds a few counts of this clone. The chain has TRBV5-1 and TRBJ2-1, with 11 bases lining up with TRBD2. The CDR3 contains 17 residues. The junction had 9 bases not matched to a gene; V was cut back by 3 bases and J by 4 bases. The germline gives CDR1 SGHRS, CDR2 YFSETQ. CDR3 amino acids: CASSWGLAAGGYNEQFF. In nucleotides, the CDR3 is TGCGCCAGCAGCTGGGGACTAGCGGCGGGGGGATACAATGAGCAGTTCTTC.